The rows below give T cell receptor beta chains drawn from one sample of a study of T cell changes during pregnancy in multiple sclerosis. Clones were read by immunoSEQ multiplex PCR, and TCRdb kept only the in-frame ones, dropping some. The sample includes 60,000 or so clones, just over 90% of them seen just once. This specimen was CD4+ T cells from peripheral blood mononuclear cells, taken before pregnancy. All receptors derive from a female donor with multiple sclerosis, enrolled in a pregnancy study. The CDR3 runs from the conserved cysteine through the conserved F or W. The D gene is left open where the match is weak. The size entry is marked missing in some rows and otherwise reads once, few, many or a size class.

TRBD1	TRBV7-2	NA	TRBJ1-2	TGTGCCAGCAGCTTAAGACAGGGGATGGATGGCTACACCTTC	CASSLRQGMDGYTF
NA	TRBV7-2	NA	TRBJ1-1	TGTGCCAGCAGCCTCACTAAACAAAACGGAGAAGCTTTCTTT	CASSLTKQNGEAFF
NA	TRBV28	NA	TRBJ1-5	TGTGCCAGCAGGGACATGGCTCGGAGCAATCAGCCCCAGCATTTT	CASRDMARSNQPQHF
NA	TRBV7-9	NA	TRBJ1-2	TGTGCCAGCAGCCACCTGGGGGCGCAGAGTGGCTACACCTTC	CASSHLGAQSGYTF
TRBD2	TRBV6-5	NA	TRBJ2-7	TGTGCCAGCGGAGGGAGGGTTATCTACGAGCAGTACTTC	CASGGRVIYEQYF
NA	TRBV6-1	NA	TRBJ2-7	TGTGCCAGCAGAGACACGATCCCCTCCTACGAGCAGTACTTC	CASRDTIPSYEQYF
TRBD1	TRBV27	NA	TRBJ2-5	TGTGCCAGCAGATCCACAGGGGCCGGAGGGACCCAGTACTTC	CASRSTGAGGTQYF
NA	TRBV7-9	NA	TRBJ2-2	TGTGCCAGCAGCCCCGGGAAAGGTGGCGGGACCCAAGTAGGGGAGCTGTTTTTT	CASSPGKGGGTQVGELFF
NA	TRBV28	NA	TRBJ2-6	TGTGCCAGCAGTTCCGGGGGCTCTGGGGCCAACGTCCTGACTTTC	CASSSGGSGANVLTF
NA	TRBV2	NA	TRBJ1-1	TGTGCCAGCAGTGAGCTGGGACACTTGAACACTGAAGCTTTCTTT	CASSELGHLNTEAFF
NA	TRBV2	NA	TRBJ1-1	TGTGCCAGCACTGGTACAGGGAACACTGAAGCTTTCTTT	CASTGTGNTEAFF
TRBD1	TRBV6-5	NA	TRBJ1-6	TGTGCCAGCAGTTCCCGGGACAGCCCCCTCCACTTT	CASSSRDSPLHF
NA	TRBV6-5	NA	TRBJ1-1	TGTGCCAGCAGCTATCCGAACACTGAAGCTTTCTTT	CASSYPNTEAFF
NA	TRBV30	NA	TRBJ1-4	TGTGCCTGGAGTGCGCTCGTCGCGGGGGAAAAACTGTTTTTT	CAWSALVAGEKLFF
TRBD2	TRBV5-8	once	TRBJ2-5	TGTGCCAGCAGCTTGGATGGGAGGGCCCGGGGTGAGACCCAGTACTTC	CASSLDGRARGETQYF
NA	TRBV19	NA	TRBJ1-3	TGTGCCAGTAGTATTCCCGGTCTGATGTCTGGAAACACCATATATTTT	CASSIPGLMSGNTIYF
TRBD1	TRBV18	NA	TRBJ2-1	TGTGCCAGCTCATCTTGGGACAGTCCCAATGAGCAGTTCTTC	CASSSWDSPNEQFF
TRBD1	TRBV13	NA	TRBJ2-7	TGTGCCAGCAGCCCGGACAGGGGCCCCTACGAGCAGTACTTC	CASSPDRGPYEQYF
NA	TRBV12-5	once	TRBJ2-1	TGTGCTAGTGGTTTGGTAACAACTAGCTCCTACAATGAGCAGTTCTTC	CASGLVTTSSYNEQFF
NA	TRBV6-6	NA	TRBJ2-5	TGTGCCAGCAGTTACCTTACAGCCCAAGAGACCCAGTACTTC	CASSYLTAQETQYF
NA	TRBV29-1	NA	TRBJ1-2	TGCAGCGTTGAAACAGGGTGGAAACTTGGCTACACCTTC	CSVETGWKLGYTF
NA	TRBV11-2	NA	TRBJ2-7	TGTGCCAGCAGCTTAGTCAATCCCTACGAGCAGTACTTC	CASSLVNPYEQYF
TRBD2	TRBV28	NA	TRBJ2-7	TGTGCCACCCGCGGGAGATCTTGGGAGCAGTACTTC	CATRGRSWEQYF
NA	TRBV14	NA	TRBJ1-3	TGTGCCAGCAGCCAAAAGCCTCCGGGAGCGGGAAACACCATATATTTT	CASSQKPPGAGNTIYF
TRBD2	TRBV5-1	once	TRBJ2-5	TGCGCCAGCAGCTCCATTAGCGGGAGGGTAGAGACCCAGTACTTC	CASSSISGRVETQYF
TRBD1	TRBV6-5	NA	TRBJ2-1	TGTGCCAGCAGGGCGGGACAGGCACACAATGAGCAGTTCTTC	CASRAGQAHNEQFF
NA	TRBV20-1	NA	TRBJ2-1	TGCAGTGCTCGTCAACCGGATGAGCAGTTCTTC	CSARQPDEQFF
TRBD1	TRBV19	NA	TRBJ1-4	TGTGTCAGCAGAGGGGACAGGAATGAAAAACTGTTTTTT	CVSRGDRNEKLFF
NA	TRBV29-1	NA	TRBJ2-1	TGCAGCGTTGATGTAAGCATCGATGAGCAGTTCTTC	CSVDVSIDEQFF
TRBD1	TRBV7-9	NA	TRBJ1-6	TGTGCCAGCAGCTCACAGGGGAGGCATTCACCCCTCCACTTT	CASSSQGRHSPLHF
TRBD2	TRBV4-2	NA	TRBJ2-3	TGTGCCAGCAGCCAAGAACGTGCGACTAGCGGGAGTCTAAGGACAGATACGCAGTATTTT	CASSQERATSGSLRTDTQYF
NA	TRBV11-2	NA	TRBJ1-2	TGTGCCAGCAGCCTCCGGGGGGCGTTAGGCTACACCTTC	CASSLRGALGYTF
TRBD2	TRBV5-6	NA	TRBJ2-7	TGTGCCAGCAGCTTACTAGCGGGAACCTACGAGCAGTACTTC	CASSLLAGTYEQYF
NA	TRBV28	NA	TRBJ1-2	TGTGCCACCAGTTTAAGGAGGGGCTACACCTTC	CATSLRRGYTF
NA	TRBV7-2	NA	TRBJ2-1	TGTGCCAGCAGCCCCGCGCCCCAGGTCCCTGAGCAGTTCTTC	CASSPAPQVPEQFF
TRBD1	TRBV12-5	NA	TRBJ2-1	TGTGCTAGTGGTTCCGGACAGGGGAGTTTCAATGAGCAGTTCTTC	CASGSGQGSFNEQFF
TRBD1	TRBV7-6	NA	TRBJ2-1	TGTGCCAGCAGCTTAGAAGGGGGCGGCTTTAGAAACTACAATGAGCAGTTCTTC	CASSLEGGGFRNYNEQFF
TRBD1	TRBV25-1	NA	TRBJ2-3	TGTGCCAGCAGGGCCGCAGGGGGCCAAACAGATACGCAGTATTTT	CASRAAGGQTDTQYF
TRBD2	TRBV4-3	NA	TRBJ2-3	TGCGCCAGCAGCCAAGGACTAGCGGGAGGTTTCAGTACGCAGTATTTT	CASSQGLAGGFSTQYF
NA	TRBV4-3	NA	TRBJ2-1	TGCGCCAGCAGCCAAGAACCGGGAATCGTCAATGAGCAGTTCTTC	CASSQEPGIVNEQFF
TRBD1	TRBV29-1	NA	TRBJ2-1	TGCAGCGTTGGAGGGGGCGCCCCCCAAGGTGAGCAGTTCTTC	CSVGGGAPQGEQFF
NA	TRBV5-6	NA	TRBJ1-6	TGTGCCAGCAGCCTTGGCCTACAGGGTAGTAATTCACCCCTCCACTTT	CASSLGLQGSNSPLHF
TRBD2	TRBV7-9	NA	TRBJ2-1	TGTGCCAGCAGCTCCAGCGGGAGGGACAATGAGCAGTTCTTC	CASSSSGRDNEQFF